This T cell receptor (beta chain) was obtained from a study of identical twins. Notes on the study in general: Abundant beta clonotypes from cord blood had fewer insertions, unlike memory repertoires, which showed none. Invariant MAIT and iNKT cells could partly confound zero-insertion analyses.

This clonotype was seen only a few times. What it binds is unknown. A universal primer site was created by template switching, with the cDNA bearing unique molecular identifiers. TCRdb processed the 5' RACE reads anew with MiXCR; each CDR3 protein has one entry. The table lists hundreds of thousands of distinct CDR3 sequences, roughly 13% of them singletons. V shed 9 bases and J shed 4 bases, with 19 bases lying between them. In germline, CDR1 is SNHLY, CDR2 FYNNEI. CDR3 size: 15 residues. Material: memory (CD45RO+) T cells sorted from blood. The chain employs TRBV2 and TRBJ2-1; tentative D call: TRBD2 (5 bases). The receptor's source is a young woman in good health. In DNA form, the CDR3 reads TGTGCCAGAACACTCCGAGATCGGGGATACAATGAGCAGTTCTTC. Translation gives CARTLRDRGYNEQFF.